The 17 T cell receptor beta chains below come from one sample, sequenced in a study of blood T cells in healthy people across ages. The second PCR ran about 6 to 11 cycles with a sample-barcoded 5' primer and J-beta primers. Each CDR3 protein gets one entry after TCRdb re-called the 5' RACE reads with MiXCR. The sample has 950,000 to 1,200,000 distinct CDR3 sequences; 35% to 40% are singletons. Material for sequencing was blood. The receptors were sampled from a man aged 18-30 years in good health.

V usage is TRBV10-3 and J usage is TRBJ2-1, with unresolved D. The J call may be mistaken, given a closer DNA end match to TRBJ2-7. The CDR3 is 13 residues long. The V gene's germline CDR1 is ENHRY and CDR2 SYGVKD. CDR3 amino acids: CAISEGSYNEQYF. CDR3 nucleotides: TGTGCCATCAGTGAAGGATCCTACAATGAGCAGTACTTC.

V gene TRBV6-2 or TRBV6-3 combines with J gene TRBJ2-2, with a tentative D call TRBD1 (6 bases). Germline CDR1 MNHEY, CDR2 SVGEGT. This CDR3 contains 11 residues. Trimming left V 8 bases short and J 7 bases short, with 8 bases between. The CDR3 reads CASGQIGELFF. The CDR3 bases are TGTGCCAGCGGACAGATCGGGGAGCTGTTTTTT.

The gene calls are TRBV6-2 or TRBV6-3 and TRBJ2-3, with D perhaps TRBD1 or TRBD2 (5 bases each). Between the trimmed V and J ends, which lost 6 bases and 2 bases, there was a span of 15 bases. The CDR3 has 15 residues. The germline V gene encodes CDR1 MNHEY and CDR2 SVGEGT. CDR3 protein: CASRRRDRDTDTQYF. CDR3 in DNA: TGTGCCAGCAGGCGCCGGGACCGGGACACAGATACGCAGTATTTT.

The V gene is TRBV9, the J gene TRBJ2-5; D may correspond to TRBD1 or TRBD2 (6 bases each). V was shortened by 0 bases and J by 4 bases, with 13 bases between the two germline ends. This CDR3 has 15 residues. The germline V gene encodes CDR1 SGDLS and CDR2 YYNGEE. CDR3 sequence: CASSVEEGGRETQYF. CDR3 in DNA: TGTGCCAGCAGCGTAGAAGAGGGGGGCCGAGAGACCCAGTACTTC.

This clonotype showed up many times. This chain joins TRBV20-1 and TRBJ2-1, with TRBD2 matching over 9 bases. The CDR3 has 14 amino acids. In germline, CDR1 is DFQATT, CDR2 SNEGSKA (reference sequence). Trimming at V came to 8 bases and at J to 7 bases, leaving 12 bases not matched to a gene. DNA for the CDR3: TGCAGTTCCACAGTGCTAGCGGGGAATAATGAGCAGTTCTTC. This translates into CSSTVLAGNNEQFF.

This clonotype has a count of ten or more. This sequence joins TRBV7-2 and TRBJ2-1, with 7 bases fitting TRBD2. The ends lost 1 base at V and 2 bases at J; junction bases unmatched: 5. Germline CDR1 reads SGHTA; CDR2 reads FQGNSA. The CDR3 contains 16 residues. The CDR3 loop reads CASSLDSSGPYNEQFF. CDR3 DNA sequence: TGTGCCAGCAGCTTAGATAGTAGCGGGCCCTACAATGAGCAGTTCTTC.

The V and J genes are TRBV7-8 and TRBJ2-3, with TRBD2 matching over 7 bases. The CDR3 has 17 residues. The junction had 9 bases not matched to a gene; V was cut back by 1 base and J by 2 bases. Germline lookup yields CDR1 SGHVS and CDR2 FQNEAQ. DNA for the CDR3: TGTGCCAGCAGCTTAGACTCTGGGCTAGCGGACACAGATACGCAGTATTTT. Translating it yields CASSLDSGLADTDTQYF.

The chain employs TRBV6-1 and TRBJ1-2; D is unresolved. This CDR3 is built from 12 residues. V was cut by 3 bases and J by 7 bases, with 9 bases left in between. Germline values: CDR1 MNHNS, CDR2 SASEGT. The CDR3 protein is CASSDLRTGYTF. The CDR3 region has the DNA TGTGCCAGCAGTGACCTACGTACTGGCTACACCTTC.

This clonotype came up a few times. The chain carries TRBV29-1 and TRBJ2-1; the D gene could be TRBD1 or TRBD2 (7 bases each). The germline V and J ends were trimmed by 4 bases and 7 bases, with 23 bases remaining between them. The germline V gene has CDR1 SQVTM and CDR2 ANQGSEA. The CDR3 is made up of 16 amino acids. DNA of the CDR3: TGCAGCGTTGGGAGACCCAGGGGGGGTCTGTATAATGAGCAGTTCTTC. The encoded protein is CSVGRPRGGLYNEQFF.

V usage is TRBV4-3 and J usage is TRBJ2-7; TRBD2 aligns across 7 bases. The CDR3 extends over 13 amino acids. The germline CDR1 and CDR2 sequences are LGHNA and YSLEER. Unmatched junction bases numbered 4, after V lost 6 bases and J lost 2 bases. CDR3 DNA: TGCGCCAGCAGTGGGGGGACTACCTACGAGCAGTACTTC. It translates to CASSGGTTYEQYF.

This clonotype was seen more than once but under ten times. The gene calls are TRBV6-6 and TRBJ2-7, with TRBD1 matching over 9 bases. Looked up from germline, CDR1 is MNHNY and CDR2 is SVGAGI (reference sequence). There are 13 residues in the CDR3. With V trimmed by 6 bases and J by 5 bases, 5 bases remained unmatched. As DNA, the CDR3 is TGTGCCAGCAGATACCGGGACAGGGACGAGCAGTACTTC. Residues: CASRYRDRDEQYF.

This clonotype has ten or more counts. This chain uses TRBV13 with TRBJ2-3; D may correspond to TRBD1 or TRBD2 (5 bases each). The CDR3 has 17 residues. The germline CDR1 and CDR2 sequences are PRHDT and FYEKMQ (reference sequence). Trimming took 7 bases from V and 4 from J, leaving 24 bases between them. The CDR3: CASTLRGYPRNADTQYF. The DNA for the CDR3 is TGTGCCAGCACGTTGAGGGGATACCCACGGAACGCAGATACGCAGTATTTT.

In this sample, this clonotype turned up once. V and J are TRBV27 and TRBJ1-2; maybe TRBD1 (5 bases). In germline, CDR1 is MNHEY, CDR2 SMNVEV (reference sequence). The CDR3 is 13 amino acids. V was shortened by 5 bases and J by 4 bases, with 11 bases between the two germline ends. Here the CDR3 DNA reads TGTGCCAGCAGTGTAGGAGGGGCCTATGGCTACACCTTC. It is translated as CASSVGGAYGYTF.

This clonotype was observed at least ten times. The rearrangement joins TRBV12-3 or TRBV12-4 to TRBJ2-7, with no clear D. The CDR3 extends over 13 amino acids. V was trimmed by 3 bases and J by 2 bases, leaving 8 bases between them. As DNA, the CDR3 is TGTGCCAGCAGTTTTTCTGGACCCTACGAGCAGTACTTC. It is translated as CASSFSGPYEQYF.

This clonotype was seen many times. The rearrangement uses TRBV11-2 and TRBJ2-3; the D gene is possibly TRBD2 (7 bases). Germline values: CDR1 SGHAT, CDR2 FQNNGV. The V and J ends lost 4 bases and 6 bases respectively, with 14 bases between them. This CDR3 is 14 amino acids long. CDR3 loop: CASSSNGGLDTQYF. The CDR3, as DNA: TGTGCCAGCAGCTCCAACGGGGGGCTTGATACGCAGTATTTT.

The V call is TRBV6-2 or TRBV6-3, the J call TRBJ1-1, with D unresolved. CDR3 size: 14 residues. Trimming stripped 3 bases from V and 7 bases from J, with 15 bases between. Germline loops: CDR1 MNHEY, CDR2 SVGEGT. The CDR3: CASSYGRSVVEAFF. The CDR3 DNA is TGTGCCAGCAGTTATGGGCGGTCCGTGGTTGAAGCTTTCTTT.

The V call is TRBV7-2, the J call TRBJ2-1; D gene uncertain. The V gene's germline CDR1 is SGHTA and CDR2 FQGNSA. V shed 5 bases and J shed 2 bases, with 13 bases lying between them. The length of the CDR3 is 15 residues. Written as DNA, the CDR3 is TGTGCCAGCAGCCAAGACGTATCCGCCTACAATGAGCAGTTCTTC. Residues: CASSQDVSAYNEQFF.